Sequencing of this T cell receptor (beta chain) was carried out in a study of PD-L1 blockade in urothelial cancer. In germline, CDR1 is SSHAT, CDR2 FNYEAQ (reference sequence). CDR3 length: 17 residues. Time point specified: pretreatment peripheral blood. Study-level results: Stronger expansion of tumor-associated clones in blood at 3 weeks distinguished durable-benefit patients.

To note about this clone: Antigen: not known. Sequence at one end of the junction differs from germline and may be a read error.

Some clones are missing from TCRdb's copy, which holds only in-frame ones; the method was immunoSEQ multiplex PCR. This table holds 60,000 to 65,000 clones, under 90% found once. Sample: PBMCs, taken around atezolizumab (anti-PD-L1) treatment. This receptor was identified in a man aged 65 to 85 with urothelial cancer. This rearrangement joins TRBV7-7 to TRBJ2-3; 8 bases match TRBD2. The CDR3 DNA follows: TGTGCTAGCAGCTTAGGGACGGCGGGAGGCCCCACGGATACGCAGTATTTT. Protein product: CASSLGTAGGPTDTQYF.